The clone carrying this T cell receptor beta chain occurred many times. The antigen remains undetermined. Here the gene names and germline are mouse. With the read ending 4 residues before the CDR3 end, the germline J gene is used to fill in that end. CD4, CD8alpha, NKG2D, NKG2ACE and other markers guided sorting of pooled cutaneous lymph node cells. Looked up from germline, CDR1 is NNHNN and CDR2 is SYGAGS (reference sequence). V shed 2 bases and J shed 2 bases, with 8 bases lying between them. The CDR3 contains 13 residues. This sample was included in a study of CD8+ T cells in alopecia areata. Broader study findings: Among patients, TCR sharing was less clear than in mice, a difference possibly due in part to HLA diversity in the patient population.

Isolated RNA was reverse transcribed into cDNA used as the sequencing template. TCRdb's table, derived via immunoSEQ multiplex PCR, lists solely in-frame clones and lacks some. The data show around 9,600 clones, none appearing only once, with around 19% held by the ten largest. The chain couples TRBV13-2 to TRBJ2-7; perhaps TRBD1 as D (6 bases). This receptor was obtained from a C3H/HeJ mouse with alopecia areata. For the strain, the MHC haplotype given is H2-k. The material sequenced was CD8+ T cells sorted from a lymph node. The CDR3 sequence is CASGEQGAYEQYF. CDR3 bases read: TGTGCCAGCGGTGAACAGGGAGCCTAT.